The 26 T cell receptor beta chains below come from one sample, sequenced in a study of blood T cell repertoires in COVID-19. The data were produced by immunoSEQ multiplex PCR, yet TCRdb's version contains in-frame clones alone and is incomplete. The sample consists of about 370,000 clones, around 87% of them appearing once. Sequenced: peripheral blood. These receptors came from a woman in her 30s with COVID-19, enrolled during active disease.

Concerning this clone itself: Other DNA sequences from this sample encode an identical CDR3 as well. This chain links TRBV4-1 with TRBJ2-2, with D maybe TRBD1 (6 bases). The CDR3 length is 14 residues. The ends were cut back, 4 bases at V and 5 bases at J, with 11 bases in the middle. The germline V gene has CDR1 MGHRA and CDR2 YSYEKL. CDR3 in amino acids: CASSPSQGTGELFF. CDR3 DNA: TGCGCCAGCAGCCCCTCACAGGGAACCGGGGAGCTGTTTTTT.

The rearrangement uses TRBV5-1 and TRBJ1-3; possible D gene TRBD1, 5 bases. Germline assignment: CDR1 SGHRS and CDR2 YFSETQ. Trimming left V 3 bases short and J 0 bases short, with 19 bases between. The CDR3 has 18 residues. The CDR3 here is CASSYSASQANSGNTIYF. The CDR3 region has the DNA TGCGCCAGCAGCTACTCAGCATCACAGGCAAACTCTGGAAACACCATATATTTT.

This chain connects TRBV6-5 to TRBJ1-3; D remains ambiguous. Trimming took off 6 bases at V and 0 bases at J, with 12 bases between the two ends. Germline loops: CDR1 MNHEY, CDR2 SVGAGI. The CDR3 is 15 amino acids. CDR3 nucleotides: TGTGCCAGCAGCGTCACAGCCAGCTCTGGAAACACCATATATTTT. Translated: CASSVTASSGNTIYF.

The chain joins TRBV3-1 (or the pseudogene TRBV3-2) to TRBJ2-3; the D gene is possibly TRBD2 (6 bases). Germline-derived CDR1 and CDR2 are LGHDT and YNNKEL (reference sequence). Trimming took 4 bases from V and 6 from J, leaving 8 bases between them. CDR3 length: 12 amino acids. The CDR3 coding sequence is TGTGCCAGCAGCCCGACTAGGGATACGCAGTATTTT. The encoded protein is CASSPTRDTQYF.

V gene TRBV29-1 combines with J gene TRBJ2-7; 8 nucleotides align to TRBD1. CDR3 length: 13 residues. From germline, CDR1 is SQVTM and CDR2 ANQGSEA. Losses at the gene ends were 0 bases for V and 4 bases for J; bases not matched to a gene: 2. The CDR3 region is CSVEDQGAYEQYF. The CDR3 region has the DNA TGCAGCGTTGAAGATCAGGGGGCTTACGAGCAGTACTTC.

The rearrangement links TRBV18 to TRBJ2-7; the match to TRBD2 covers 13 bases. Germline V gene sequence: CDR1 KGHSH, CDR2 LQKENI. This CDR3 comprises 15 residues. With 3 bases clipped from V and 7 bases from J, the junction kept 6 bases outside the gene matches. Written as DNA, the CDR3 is TGTGCCAGCTCACCCGGACTAGCGGGAGCGGGGGAGCAGTACTTC. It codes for CASSPGLAGAGEQYF.

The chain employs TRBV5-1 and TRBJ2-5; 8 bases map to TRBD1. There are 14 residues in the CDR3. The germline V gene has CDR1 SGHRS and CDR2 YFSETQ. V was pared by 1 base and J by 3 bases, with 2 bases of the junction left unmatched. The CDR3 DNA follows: TGCGCCAGCAGCTTGTCAGGGGGCAAAGAGACCCAGTACTTC. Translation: CASSLSGGKETQYF.

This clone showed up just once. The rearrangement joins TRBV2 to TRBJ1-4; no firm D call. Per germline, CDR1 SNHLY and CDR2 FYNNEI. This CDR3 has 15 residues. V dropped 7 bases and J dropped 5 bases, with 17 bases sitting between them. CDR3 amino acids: CASTLTPRTNEKLFF. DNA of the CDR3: TGTGCCAGCACCCTGACTCCACGCACCAATGAAAAACTGTTTTTT.

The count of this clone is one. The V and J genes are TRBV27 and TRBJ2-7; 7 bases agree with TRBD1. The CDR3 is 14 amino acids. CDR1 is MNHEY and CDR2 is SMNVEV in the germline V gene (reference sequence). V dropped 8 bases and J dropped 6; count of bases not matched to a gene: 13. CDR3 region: CASSRQGFGSEQYF. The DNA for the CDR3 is TGTGCCAGCTCACGACAGGGATTTGGCTCCGAGCAGTACTTC.

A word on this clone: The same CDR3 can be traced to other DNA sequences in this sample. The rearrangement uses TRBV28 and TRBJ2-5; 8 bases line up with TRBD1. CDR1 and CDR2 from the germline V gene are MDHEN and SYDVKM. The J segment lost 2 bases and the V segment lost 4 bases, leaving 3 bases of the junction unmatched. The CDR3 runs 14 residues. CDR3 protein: CASSSGQGQETQYF. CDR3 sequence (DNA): TGTGCCAGCAGTTCCGGACAGGGTCAAGAGACCCAGTACTTC.

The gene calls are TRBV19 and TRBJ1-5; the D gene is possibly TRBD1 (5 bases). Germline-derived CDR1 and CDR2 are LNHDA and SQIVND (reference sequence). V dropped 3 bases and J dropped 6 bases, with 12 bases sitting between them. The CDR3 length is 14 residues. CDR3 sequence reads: CASSMADNRQPQHF. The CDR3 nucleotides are TGTGCCAGTAGTATGGCGGACAATCGTCAGCCCCAGCATTTT.

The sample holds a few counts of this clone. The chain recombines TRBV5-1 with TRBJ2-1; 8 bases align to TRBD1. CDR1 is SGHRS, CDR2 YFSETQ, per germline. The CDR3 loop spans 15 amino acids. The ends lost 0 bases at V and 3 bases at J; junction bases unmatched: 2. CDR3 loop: CASSLGTGIYNEQFF. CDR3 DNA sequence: TGCGCCAGCAGCTTGGGGACAGGGATCTACAATGAGCAGTTCTTC.

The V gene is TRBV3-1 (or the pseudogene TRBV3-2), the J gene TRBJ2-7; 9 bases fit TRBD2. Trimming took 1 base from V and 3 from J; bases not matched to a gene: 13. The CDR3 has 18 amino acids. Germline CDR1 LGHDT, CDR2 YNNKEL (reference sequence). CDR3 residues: CASSQAGVAGDSVYEQYF. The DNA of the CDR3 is TGTGCCAGCAGCCAAGCAGGGGTAGCGGGAGACTCCGTCTACGAGCAGTACTTC.

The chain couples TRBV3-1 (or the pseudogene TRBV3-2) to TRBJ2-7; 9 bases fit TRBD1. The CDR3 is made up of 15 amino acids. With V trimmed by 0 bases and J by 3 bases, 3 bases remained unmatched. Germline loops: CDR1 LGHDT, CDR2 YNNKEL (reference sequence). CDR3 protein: CASSQDTGGYYEQYF. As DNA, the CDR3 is TGTGCCAGCAGCCAAGACACAGGGGGCTACTACGAGCAGTACTTC.

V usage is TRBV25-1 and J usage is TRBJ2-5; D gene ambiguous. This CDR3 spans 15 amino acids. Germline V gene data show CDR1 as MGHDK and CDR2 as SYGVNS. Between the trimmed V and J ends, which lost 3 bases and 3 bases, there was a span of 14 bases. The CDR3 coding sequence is TGTGCCAGCAGTGATTTGCGAGGTTTAGAAGAGACCCAGTACTTC. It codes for CASSDLRGLEETQYF.

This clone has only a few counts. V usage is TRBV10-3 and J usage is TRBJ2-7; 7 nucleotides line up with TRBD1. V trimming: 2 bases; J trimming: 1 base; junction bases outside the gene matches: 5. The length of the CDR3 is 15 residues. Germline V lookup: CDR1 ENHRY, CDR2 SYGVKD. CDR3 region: CAISEGQGVSYEQYF. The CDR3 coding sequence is TGTGCCATCAGTGAGGGGCAGGGGGTATCCTACGAGCAGTACTTC.

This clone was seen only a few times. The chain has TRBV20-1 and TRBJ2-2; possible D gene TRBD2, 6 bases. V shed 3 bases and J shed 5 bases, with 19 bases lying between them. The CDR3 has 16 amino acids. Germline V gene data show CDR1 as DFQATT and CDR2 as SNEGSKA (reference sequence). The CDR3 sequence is CSASTSGSGGTGELFF. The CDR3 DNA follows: TGCAGTGCTAGTACTTCGGGTAGCGGAGGTACCGGGGAGCTGTTTTTT.

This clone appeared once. The CDR3 DNA reads as TGCGCCAGCAGCTTGGCAGAAGGGCGGGATGAGCAGTTCTTC. Protein: CASSLAEGRDEQFF. The chain recombines TRBV5-1 with TRBJ2-1, with D possibly being TRBD2 (5 bases). CDR1 is SGHRS and CDR2 is YFSETQ in the germline V gene. The CDR3 covers 14 residues. V was shortened by 0 bases and J by 8 bases, with 12 bases between the two germline ends.

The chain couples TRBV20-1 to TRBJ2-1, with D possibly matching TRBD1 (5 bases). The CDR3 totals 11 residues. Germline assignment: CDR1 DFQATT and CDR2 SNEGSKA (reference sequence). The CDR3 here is CARGTPAEQFF. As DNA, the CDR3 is TGCGCTAGGGGAACCCCCGCTGAGCAGTTCTTC.

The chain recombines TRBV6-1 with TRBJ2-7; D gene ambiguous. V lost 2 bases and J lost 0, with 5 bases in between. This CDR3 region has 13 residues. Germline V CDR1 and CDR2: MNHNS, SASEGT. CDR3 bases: TGTGCCAGCAGTGAAACACACTCCTACGAGCAGTACTTC. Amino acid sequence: CASSETHSYEQYF.

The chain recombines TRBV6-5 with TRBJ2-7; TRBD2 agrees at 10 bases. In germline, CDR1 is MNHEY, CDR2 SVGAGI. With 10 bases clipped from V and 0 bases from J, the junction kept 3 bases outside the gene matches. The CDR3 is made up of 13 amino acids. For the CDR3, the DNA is TGTGCCAACAAGCGGGAGGGCTCCTACGAGCAGTACTTC. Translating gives CANKREGSYEQYF.

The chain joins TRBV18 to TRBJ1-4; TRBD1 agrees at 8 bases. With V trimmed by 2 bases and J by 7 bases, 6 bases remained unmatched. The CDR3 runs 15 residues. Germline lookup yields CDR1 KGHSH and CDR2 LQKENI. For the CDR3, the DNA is TGTGCCAGCTCACCATCCACAGGGGGAGGTGAAAAACTGTTTTTT. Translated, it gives CASSPSTGGGEKLFF.

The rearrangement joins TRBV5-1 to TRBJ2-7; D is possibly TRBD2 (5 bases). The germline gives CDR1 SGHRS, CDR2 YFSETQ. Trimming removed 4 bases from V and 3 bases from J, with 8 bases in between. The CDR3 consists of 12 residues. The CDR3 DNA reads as TGCGCCAGCAGCGAGGGAATCTACGAGCAGTACTTC. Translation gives CASSEGIYEQYF. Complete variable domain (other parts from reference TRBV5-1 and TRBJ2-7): KAGVTQTPRYLIKTRGQQVTLSCSPISGHRSVSWYQQTPGQGLQFLFEYFSETQRNKGNFPGRFSGRQFSNSRSEMNVSTLELGDSALYLCASSEGIYEQYFGPGTRLTVT.

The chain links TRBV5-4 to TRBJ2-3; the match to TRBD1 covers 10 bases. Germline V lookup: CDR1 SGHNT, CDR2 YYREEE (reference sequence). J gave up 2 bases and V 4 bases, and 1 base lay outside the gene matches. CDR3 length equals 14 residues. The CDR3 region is CASSDRGPTDTQYF. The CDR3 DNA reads TGTGCCAGCAGCGACAGGGGGCCCACAGATACGCAGTATTTT.

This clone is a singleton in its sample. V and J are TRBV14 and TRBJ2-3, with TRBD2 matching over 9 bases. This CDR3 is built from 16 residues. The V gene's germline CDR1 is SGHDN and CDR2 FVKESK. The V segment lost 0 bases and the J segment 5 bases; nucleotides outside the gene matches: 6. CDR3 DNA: TGTGCCAGCAGCCAAGATTCGACTAGCGGCAGAGATACGCAGTATTTT. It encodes CASSQDSTSGRDTQYF.

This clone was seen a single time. The CDR3, as DNA: TGTGCCTGGAAGGGTTTCGCGGGAGGGTTGGACATTCAGTACTTC. It yields the protein CAWKGFAGGLDIQYF. This chain links TRBV30 with TRBJ2-4; 9 nucleotides align to TRBD2. With V trimmed by 4 bases and J by 8 bases, 12 bases remained unmatched. This CDR3 is 15 amino acids long. CDR1 and CDR2 (germline): GTSNPN, SVGIG (reference sequence). Complete variable domain (other parts from reference TRBV30 and TRBJ2-4): SQTIHQWPATLVQPVGSPLSLECTVEGTSNPNLYWYRQAAGRGLQLLFYSVGIGQISSEVPQNLSASRPQDRQFILSSKKLLLSDSGFYLCAWKGFAGGLDIQYFGAGTRLSVL.